A selection of T cell receptor beta chains follows, all from one sample in a study of T cells in localized non-small cell lung cancer. Clones were sequenced by immunoSEQ multiplex PCR, and TCRdb holds only the in-frame ones, with some missing. Among 25,000 to 35,000 clones listed, roughly 90% were seen once. The material was peripheral blood, obtained before any cancer treatment. The receptor set was obtained from a male donor aged 60 or over with stage I lung adenocarcinoma. The CDR3 runs from the conserved cysteine through the conserved F or W. A D gene is named only where the DNA matches it firmly. The size of a clone is reported for some rows only, either as once, few or many, or as a class for expanded clones.

TGTGCCAGCAGTCCGCTTTTTTCAGGGGGAAACGGCAATCAGCCCCAGCATTTT | CASSPLFSGGNGNQPQHF | TRBJ1-5 | . | TRBD1 | TRBV27
TGTGCCAGCAGCTTCCAACAGGACTATGGCTACACCTTC | CASSFQQDYGYTF | TRBJ1-2 | once | . | TRBV5-6
TGTGCCAGCAGCGGAGGGGCAGGGGGCTATGGCTACACCTTC | CASSGGAGGYGYTF | TRBJ1-2 | . | TRBD1 | TRBV7-2
TGTGCCAGCAGCCTTGGAACGACCCAGTACTTC | CASSLGTTQYF | TRBJ2-5 | once | . | TRBV7-8
TGTGCCAGCTCACCACAGGAGGTCGGACCCCTACCAACTAATGAAAAACTGTTTTTT | CASSPQEVGPLPTNEKLFF | TRBJ1-4 | . | . | TRBV18
TGTGCCAGCAGTGACGAGCAGAACGAGCAGTTCTTC | CASSDEQNEQFF | TRBJ2-1 | . | . | TRBV6-4
TGTGCCAGTAGCTCGCGCCGGGTGGAAGGCTACACCTTC | CASSSRRVEGYTF | TRBJ1-2 | . | . | TRBV19
TGTGCCATCACCGCAGGGTACTACACTGAAGCTTTCTTT | CAITAGYYTEAFF | TRBJ1-1 | . | . | TRBV10-3
TGTGCCTGGAGTTCTGGGTCGGAGACCCAGTACTTC | CAWSSGSETQYF | TRBJ2-5 | . | . | TRBV30
TGTGCCAGTAGTATAGGGACTAGCGGGGGTATCGGAGATACGCAGTATTTT | CASSIGTSGGIGDTQYF | TRBJ2-3 | . | TRBD2 | TRBV19
TGTGCCAGCAGTTACTCGAGCAAGGACTATGGCTACACCTTC | CASSYSSKDYGYTF | TRBJ1-2 | . | . | TRBV6-5
TGTGCCAGCAGCTTAGCAGGGGGAACAGATACGCAGTATTTT | CASSLAGGTDTQYF | TRBJ2-3 | . | . | TRBV7-9
TGTGCCTGGGGTGATGAAAAACTGTTTTTT | CAWGDEKLFF | TRBJ1-4 | . | . | TRBV30
TGTGCCAGTACTGGGACAGGGGGCAATCAGCCCCAGCATTTT | CASTGTGGNQPQHF | TRBJ1-5 | once | TRBD1 | TRBV19
TGCGCCAGCAGCTTCGCAGGAGTGGGAAACACCATATATTTT | CASSFAGVGNTIYF | TRBJ1-3 | . | . | TRBV5-1
TGTGCCAGTAGTCCCGACTACACCGGGGAGCTGTTTTTT | CASSPDYTGELFF | TRBJ2-2 | few | . | TRBV19
TGTGCCAGCAGCCTACAGTTTCGGGGCCACGAGCAGTACTTC | CASSLQFRGHEQYF | TRBJ2-7 | few | . | TRBV7-2
TGTGCCAGCAGTTACTGGGCGACAATGCACACTGAAGCTTTCTTT | CASSYWATMHTEAFF | TRBJ1-1 | medium-sized | . | TRBV6-5
TGTGCCAGCAGTTACTCGGTAGGGGATCAGCCCCAGCATTTT | CASSYSVGDQPQHF | TRBJ1-5 | . | . | TRBV6-5
TGTGCCAGCTCACGCCGCCAGGGCGTGGATGAGCAGTTCTTC | CASSRRQGVDEQFF | TRBJ2-1 | . | . | TRBV18
TGCGCCAGCAGCTTCGAAGGAAGGGGTGACACAGATACGCAGTATTTT | CASSFEGRGDTDTQYF | TRBJ2-3 | . | . | TRBV5-1